This entry lists 31 T cell receptor beta chains sequenced from one sample in a study of neoadjuvant anti-PD-1 for oral cavity cancer. TCRdb keeps only in-frame clones here, not all; method: immunoSEQ multiplex PCR. The sample consists of around 60,000 clones, around four fifths of them appearing once. The source was PBMCs, collected before nivolumab (anti-PD-1) treatment. Every receptor here comes from a person aged 40 to 85 with oral cavity squamous cell carcinoma.

The chain is built from TRBV2 and TRBJ1-1; 9 bases fit TRBD1. The germline CDR1 and CDR2 sequences are SNHLY and FYNNEI. V trimming: 6 bases; J trimming: 4 bases; junction bases outside the gene matches: 6. This CDR3 is 14 amino acids long. In DNA form, the CDR3 reads TGTGCCAGCAGACCCACAGGGGGCGGCACTGAAGCTTTCTTT. Translating it yields CASRPTGGGTEAFF.

The rearrangement joins TRBV28 to TRBJ2-1, with D perhaps TRBD1 or TRBD2 (6 bases each). Between the trimmed V and J ends, which lost 4 bases and 3 bases, there was a span of 13 bases. Germline values: CDR1 MDHEN, CDR2 SYDVKM. The CDR3 has 15 amino acids. This chain's CDR3 is CASSSRGLNYNEQFF. The CDR3 bases are TGTGCCAGCAGTTCCAGGGGACTCAACTACAATGAGCAGTTCTTC. Complete variable domain (other parts from reference TRBV28 and TRBJ2-1): DVKVTQSSRYLVKRTGEKVFLECVQDMDHENMFWYRQDPGLGLRLIYFSYDVKMKEKGDIPEGYSVSREKKERFSLILESASTNQTSMYLCASSSRGLNYNEQFFGPGTRLTVL.

CDR3 loop: CASISPSGRAKEQFF. The CDR3 DNA sequence: TGTGCCAGTATTTCCCCTAGCGGGAGGGCAAAAGAGCAGTTCTTC. This chain uses TRBV19 with TRBJ2-1; 12 bases align to TRBD2. The CDR3 totals 15 residues. Germline CDR1 reads LNHDA; CDR2 reads SQIVND (reference sequence). J gave up 10 bases and V 7 bases, and 11 bases lay outside the gene matches.

The rearrangement uses TRBV28 and TRBJ1-5; D remains ambiguous. The germline V gene encodes CDR1 MDHEN and CDR2 SYDVKM. This CDR3 is built from 15 residues. V lost 1 base, J lost 4 bases, and 11 bases lay in between. The DNA of the CDR3 is TGTGCCAGCAGTTTATTGGCAGGAGGTAATCAGCCCCAGCATTTT. Protein: CASSLLAGGNQPQHF.

In its sample, this clone was seen a few times. This chain joins TRBV2 and TRBJ2-3; no firm D call. The CDR3 is 11 amino acids. Trimming cost V 6 bases and J 2 bases, with 3 bases left between them. Germline V CDR1 and CDR2: SNHLY, FYNNEI. CDR3 residues: CASRTTDTQYF. For the CDR3, the DNA is TGTGCCAGCAGGACCACAGATACGCAGTATTTT.

The V gene is TRBV5-1, the J gene TRBJ2-1; 11 positions agree with TRBD2. V was pared by 0 bases and J by 7 bases, with 6 bases of the junction left unmatched. Germline CDR1 reads SGHRS; CDR2 reads YFSETQ. This CDR3 is 16 amino acids long. The chain's CDR3 is CASSLGVSSGRNEQFF. In DNA form, the CDR3 reads TGCGCCAGCAGCTTGGGGGTCTCTAGCGGGAGGAATGAGCAGTTCTTC.

This chain connects TRBV7-8 to TRBJ1-4; D is uncertain. V was shortened by 2 bases and J by 6 bases, with 4 bases between the two germline ends. Germline V CDR1 and CDR2: SGHVS, FQNEAQ. The CDR3 totals 12 residues. CDR3 coding DNA: TGTGCCAGCAGCTTAACGGATGAAAAACTGTTTTTT. Its protein is CASSLTDEKLFF.

CDR3 sequence: CASTLAGGAYNEQFF. In nucleotides, the CDR3 is TGTGCCAGCACCCTAGCGGGAGGAGCCTACAATGAGCAGTTCTTC. The chain couples TRBV27 to TRBJ2-1; TRBD2 matches at 11 bases. Germline loops: CDR1 MNHEY, CDR2 SMNVEV (reference sequence). This CDR3 is built from 15 residues. Trimming took 7 bases from V and 2 from J; bases not matched to a gene: 4.

CDR3 bases: TGTGCCAGTAGTAAAGCGGGTGGGGCCACTGAAGCTTTCTTT. Its protein product is CASSKAGGATEAFF. The chain uses TRBV19 and TRBJ1-1, with a tentative D call TRBD1 (5 bases). CDR1 and CDR2 (germline): LNHDA, SQIVND (reference sequence). This CDR3 contains 14 residues. V lost 4 bases and J 4 bases, leaving 13 bases between the germline ends.

The genes are TRBV5-1 and TRBJ1-2, with D possibly matching TRBD1 (5 bases). Trimming removed 3 bases from V and 6 bases from J, with 15 bases in between. This CDR3 is 14 amino acids long. CDR1 and CDR2 from the germline V gene are SGHRS and YFSETQ. CDR3 sequence: CASSSEGTLHGYTF. Written as DNA, the CDR3 is TGCGCCAGCAGCTCCGAAGGGACTTTACATGGCTACACCTTC.

The CDR3 nucleotides read TGTGCCGGGGACAGGGAAACCTACGAGCAGTACTTC. This codes for CAGDRETYEQYF. This chain links TRBV30 with TRBJ2-7, with 9 bases matching TRBD1. After removal of 8 bases from V and 2 bases from J, the junction contained 4 bases not matched to a gene. Germline CDR1 reads GTSNPN; CDR2 reads SVGIG (reference sequence). This CDR3 spans 12 amino acids.

The rearrangement joins TRBV29-1 to TRBJ1-4, with TRBD1 matching 9 bases. The CDR3 runs 12 residues. The trim removed 7 bases at V and 7 bases at J, leaving 4 bases unmatched. The V gene's germline CDR1 is SQVTM and CDR2 ANQGSEA. CDR3 amino acids: CSAGTGIEKLFF. The CDR3 DNA reads TGCAGCGCCGGGACAGGGATTGAAAAACTGTTTTTT.

The genes are TRBV27 and TRBJ2-5, with TRBD2 identical over 8 bases. The CDR3 spans 17 residues. V gave up 4 bases and J gave up 1 base; unmatched junction bases: 11. From germline, CDR1 is MNHEY and CDR2 SMNVEV (reference sequence). CDR3 DNA: TGTGCCAGCAGTTCGCTGGGGATAGCGGGGTTCCAAGAGACCCAGTACTTC. Its protein product is CASSSLGIAGFQETQYF.

The V and J genes are TRBV15 and TRBJ1-3, with a weak D call TRBD1 (5 bases). V was pared by 1 base and J by 7 bases, with 11 bases between. CDR3 length: 14 residues. The germline CDR1 and CDR2 sequences are LNHNV and YYDKDF (reference sequence). The CDR3 region has the DNA TGTGCCACCAGCAGAGTCGGGGGGAAGAACACCATATATTTT. The encoded protein is CATSRVGGKNTIYF.

This chain connects TRBV5-1 to TRBJ1-2; TRBD1 is a possible D gene (6 bases). CDR1 SGHRS and CDR2 YFSETQ come from the germline V gene. Trimming took 4 bases from V and 8 from J, leaving 15 bases between them. This CDR3 is 13 amino acids long. In DNA, the CDR3 is TGCGCCAGCAGCCAAACAGGGAATGGGGGCTACACCTTC. As protein: CASSQTGNGGYTF. Variable domain in full (rest from reference TRBV5-1 and TRBJ1-2): KAGVTQTPRYLIKTRGQQVTLSCSPISGHRSVSWYQQTPGQGLQFLFEYFSETQRNKGNFPGRFSGRQFSNSRSEMNVSTLELGDSALYLCASSQTGNGGYTFGSGTRLTVV.

This clone came up many times. This chain joins TRBV7-3 and TRBJ2-2; D uncertain. This CDR3 has 14 amino acids. Trimming left V 2 bases short and J 7 bases short, with 11 bases between. Looked up from germline, CDR1 is SGHTA and CDR2 is FQGTGA. CDR3: CASSLRVQNGELFF. CDR3 sequence (DNA): TGTGCCAGCAGCTTACGCGTCCAAAACGGGGAGCTGTTTTTT.

Written as DNA, the CDR3 is TGTGCCAGCAGCTTACAGGAGAACACTGAAGCTTTCTTT. Its translation: CASSLQENTEAFF. V and J are TRBV7-7 and TRBJ1-1; D not certain. This CDR3 comprises 13 residues. Trimming took 2 bases from V and 1 from J, leaving 5 bases between them. CDR1 and CDR2 (germline): SSHAT, FNYEAQ (reference sequence).

The chain couples TRBV7-8 to TRBJ2-1, with unresolved D. Trimming took 5 bases from V and 7 from J, leaving 3 bases between them. This CDR3 is built from 10 residues. Germline assignment: CDR1 SGHVS and CDR2 FQNEAQ. Written as DNA, the CDR3 is TGTGCCAGCAGCCGAAATGAGCAGTTCTTC. Translated: CASSRNEQFF.

This clone was seen more than once but under ten times. The chain employs TRBV2 and TRBJ1-1; D is perhaps TRBD1 (6 bases). The CDR3 consists of 13 residues. V dropped 8 bases and J dropped 5 bases, with 15 bases sitting between them. Germline V CDR1 and CDR2: SNHLY, FYNNEI. CDR3 residues: CASGTGRGTEAFF. For the CDR3, the DNA is TGTGCCAGCGGCACAGGGAGAGGGACTGAAGCTTTCTTT.

In its sample, this clone was seen a few times. The CDR3 here is CASSSTGGSADTQYF. In nucleotides, the CDR3 is TGCGCCAGCAGCTCCACCGGGGGCTCCGCGGATACGCAGTATTTT. V and J are TRBV5-1 and TRBJ2-3, with D perhaps given as TRBD1 or TRBD2 (6 bases each). This CDR3 comprises 15 residues. Germline V lookup: CDR1 SGHRS, CDR2 YFSETQ. The germline V and J ends were trimmed by 3 bases and 6 bases, with 17 bases remaining between them.

This clone was observed a handful of times. The chain uses TRBV10-3 and TRBJ1-1; 7 bases line up with TRBD1. The V segment lost 0 bases and the J segment 10 bases; nucleotides outside the gene matches: 11. The CDR3 runs to 15 residues. The germline gives CDR1 ENHRY, CDR2 SYGVKD. CDR3 loop: CAISESRQGSPGAFF. CDR3 DNA: TGTGCCATCAGTGAGTCCCGACAGGGATCGCCAGGAGCTTTCTTT.

The J gene is TRBJ2-1, the V gene TRBV27, with 7 bases that match TRBD2. The V segment lost 5 bases and the J segment 3 bases; nucleotides outside the gene matches: 13. Germline assignment: CDR1 MNHEY and CDR2 SMNVEV (reference sequence). The CDR3 loop spans 17 amino acids. The DNA for the CDR3 is TGTGCCAGCAGTCCTTTTACTGCGGGAGTAGGCTACAATGAGCAGTTCTTC. This encodes CASSPFTAGVGYNEQFF.

The chain has TRBV9 and TRBJ1-2; D is undetermined. V dropped 0 bases and J dropped 1 base, with 13 bases sitting between them. Germline loops: CDR1 SGDLS, CDR2 YYNGEE. This CDR3 has 16 residues. The CDR3 DNA is TGTGCCAGCAGCGTAGGAGAGGGAATAATTAACTATGGCTACACCTTC. Translation: CASSVGEGIINYGYTF.

The CDR3 reads CAISERGGTYGYTF. The CDR3 nucleotides are TGTGCCATCAGTGAGCGCGGTGGGACCTATGGCTACACCTTC. This chain connects TRBV10-3 to TRBJ1-2, with D perhaps matching TRBD1 (5 bases). Germline V CDR1 and CDR2: ENHRY, SYGVKD. The CDR3 consists of 14 residues. The V end lost 2 bases, the J end lost 4 bases, and 11 bases lay between the germline ends.

The J gene is TRBJ2-1, the V gene TRBV9, with TRBD2 identical over 16 bases. V was pared by 3 bases and J by 6 bases, with 3 bases of the junction left unmatched. This CDR3 spans 16 amino acids. Germline CDR1 is SGDLS and CDR2 is YYNGEE. CDR3 DNA sequence: TGTGCCAGCAGCGAGGGACTAGCGGGAGGGGCCAATGAGCAGTTCTTC. Amino acid sequence: CASSEGLAGGANEQFF.

The V and J genes are TRBV29-1 and TRBJ1-1; D is undetermined. CDR3 length equals 13 residues. Trimming removed 5 bases from V and 1 base from J, with 11 bases in between. Germline loops: CDR1 SQVTM, CDR2 ANQGSEA. The CDR3 loop reads CSVLSSGNTEAFF. CDR3 DNA sequence: TGCAGCGTTCTCTCCTCGGGGAACACTGAAGCTTTCTTT.

The rearrangement uses TRBV10-3 and TRBJ2-1; 9 nucleotides align to TRBD2. The CDR3 is 17 residues long. V lost 4 bases and J lost 0; bases outside the gene matches: 7. Germline V CDR1 and CDR2: ENHRY, SYGVKD. The CDR3 DNA reads TGTGCCATCAGTGGGACTAGCGAGATGAGCTCCTACAATGAGCAGTTCTTC. Translating gives CAISGTSEMSSYNEQFF.

V is TRBV27 and J is TRBJ2-2; TRBD2 aligns across 12 bases. CDR3 length: 17 residues. The V gene end was trimmed by 5 bases and the J gene end by 1 base; junction bases not matched to a gene: 5. CDR1 and CDR2 (germline): MNHEY, SMNVEV (reference sequence). The CDR3 DNA reads TGTGCCAGCAGTGGAGCGGGACTAGCGGGGAACACCGGGGAGCTGTTTTTT. Translated: CASSGAGLAGNTGELFF.

The rearrangement links TRBV21-1 to TRBJ1-2; the DNA was not compared with TRBD1, the D call given in the table. TRBV21-1 is a known pseudogene. The CDR3 spans 14 residues. CDR3 DNA: TGTGCCAGCACCAAGCCAGGGGCCAGGTATGGCTACACCTTC. Protein: CASTKPGARYGYTF.

The chain joins TRBV7-2 to TRBJ1-2; D remains ambiguous. The CDR3 covers 13 residues. Germline-derived CDR1 and CDR2 are SGHTA and FQGNSA. Between the trimmed V and J ends, which lost 3 bases and 1 base, there was a span of 6 bases. In DNA, the CDR3 is TGTGCCAGCAGCTTCCCGGGTAACTATGGCTACACCTTC. Its protein is CASSFPGNYGYTF.

The chain combines TRBV5-6 with TRBJ1-1; the match to TRBD1 covers 7 bases. Looked up from germline, CDR1 is SGHDT and CDR2 is YYEEEE. V was clipped by 5 bases and J by 2 bases; unmatched bases: 6. The CDR3 contains 14 residues. The CDR3 bases are TGTGCCAGCAGTTATTGGACAGGTAACACTGAAGCTTTCTTT. This gives the protein CASSYWTGNTEAFF.